Listed below are T cell receptor beta chains from one sample, sequenced in a study of blood T cell repertoires in COVID-19. The protocol was immunoSEQ multiplex PCR, while the TCRdb copy is restricted to in-frame clones and leaves out a portion. The table has roughly 70,000 clones, more than 75% seen once. Material for sequencing was peripheral blood. These TCRs come from a woman aged 60 to 75 with acute or convalescent COVID-19. Each CDR3 is given with its conserved first and last residue. A D gene is named only where the DNA matches it firmly. Size is stated for part of the rows, as once, few or many counts, or as a class when the clone is expanded.

D	J	V	size	DNA	CDR3
TRBD1	TRBJ2-7	TRBV11-2	.	TGTGCCAGCAGCTCAGGACAGGGGATCCACGAGCAGTACTTC	CASSSGQGIHEQYF
.	TRBJ2-1	TRBV19	.	TGTGCCAGTAGTATAACAGCGGTCTCCTACAATGAGCAGTTCTTC	CASSITAVSYNEQFF
TRBD1	TRBJ1-2	TRBV3-1/TRBV3-2	.	TGTGCCAGCAGCTTCCCCGCTGGACAGGGGGCCCTTGGTTATGGCTACACCTTC	CASSFPAGQGALGYGYTF
.	TRBJ1-5	TRBV6-2/TRBV6-3	.	TGTGCCAGCACCCCAAGGGGTAGCAATCAGCCCCAGCATTTT	CASTPRGSNQPQHF
.	TRBJ2-6	TRBV6-2/TRBV6-3	.	TGTGCCAGCAGTTACAGGCGGCGCTCTGGGGCCAACGTCCTGACTTTC	CASSYRRRSGANVLTF
TRBD2	TRBJ2-2	TRBV19	.	TGTGCCAGTAGTATCCCTGGACTAGCGGGGGGCCTCACCGGGGAGCTGTTTTTT	CASSIPGLAGGLTGELFF
.	TRBJ1-2	TRBV5-1	.	TGCGCCAGCAGCTTGGCCGAGGAGACTAACTATGGCTACACCTTC	CASSLAEETNYGYTF
TRBD1	TRBJ2-7	TRBV9	few	TGTGCCAGCAGCGTAGAAATAGGGGGCGGCTACGAGCAGTACTTC	CASSVEIGGGYEQYF
.	TRBJ2-3	TRBV27	.	TGTGCCAGCAGTTTAATAGGGGGAGGGGATACGCAGTATTTT	CASSLIGGGDTQYF
TRBD2	TRBJ2-2	TRBV7-9	.	TGTGCCAGCAGCAAGGGACTAGCGGGGGGCCTAACGAACACCGGGGAGCTGTTTTTT	CASSKGLAGGLTNTGELFF
.	TRBJ1-3	TRBV5-1	.	TGCGCCAGCAGAGAGGAAGTTATCTCTGGAAACACCATATATTTT	CASREEVISGNTIYF
.	TRBJ1-3	TRBV7-9	.	TGTGCCAGCAGCCTAGTCGGGGCTGGAAACACCATATATTTT	CASSLVGAGNTIYF
TRBD1	TRBJ2-7	TRBV7-9	few	TGTGCCAGCAGCCCACCCTTCGGGACAGCAACCTACGAGCAGTACTTC	CASSPPFGTATYEQYF
.	TRBJ1-5	TRBV30	.	TGTGCCTGGGGGACTGGGCAGCCCCAGCATTTT	CAWGTGQPQHF
TRBD1	TRBJ1-4	TRBV12-3/TRBV12-4	once	TGTGCCAGCAGACCTCGACAGGGCACAAAACTGTTTTTT	CASRPRQGTKLFF
TRBD1	TRBJ1-2	TRBV5-4	.	TGTGCCAGCAGCTTGGGGACAGGGCCGGGAGCTAACTATGGCTACACCTTC	CASSLGTGPGANYGYTF
TRBD1	TRBJ2-7	TRBV20-1	.	TGCAGTGCAAGTCCCCCGGGACAGAGAACCTACGAGCAGTACTTC	CSASPPGQRTYEQYF
.	TRBJ2-5	TRBV6-6	.	TGTGCCAGCAGTCCAGAACAGGGTCTGTCGTTTGTCGGGCAAGCGACCCAGTACTTC	CASSPEQGLSFVGQATQYF
TRBD1	TRBJ2-3	TRBV5-1	.	TGCGCCAGCAGCTTGGGGTGGACAGGAGCAGATACGCAGTATTTT	CASSLGWTGADTQYF
.	TRBJ2-2	TRBV11-3	.	TGTGCCAGCAGCTTAGATCGTGAGGGGGAGCTGTTTTTT	CASSLDREGELFF
.	TRBJ2-5	TRBV10-3	.	TGTGCCATCAGTGATACGGGGTCTAGCGCTCAAGAGACCCAGTACTTC	CAISDTGSSAQETQYF
TRBD2	TRBJ2-1	TRBV9	once	TGTGCCAGCAGCGCCGGTCTGAGTAGCGGGGGGGCCAGGTACAATGAGCAGTTCTTC	CASSAGLSSGGARYNEQFF
TRBD1	TRBJ1-1	TRBV14	.	TGTGCCAGCAACAGGGGGCCGATCAACACTGAAGCTTTCTTT	CASNRGPINTEAFF
TRBD1	TRBJ2-7	TRBV28	.	TGTGCCAGCAGTTTCACCCCTAACAGGGGTGATTCCTACGAGCAGTACTTC	CASSFTPNRGDSYEQYF
.	TRBJ2-5	TRBV19	.	TGTGCCAGTAGTATCGGCCCCCTGGGGCAGCTCCAAGAGACCCAGTACTTC	CASSIGPLGQLQETQYF
TRBD1	TRBJ1-1	TRBV9	.	TGTGCCAGCAGCGTGGGGACAGGAGGGGCCGAAGCTTTCTTT	CASSVGTGGAEAFF